The 8 T cell receptor beta chains listed next were all sequenced from one sample in a study of brain T cells in children with intractable seizures. Profiled with immunoSEQ multiplex PCR; TCRdb holds only in-frame clones, not every one. The profile shows about 120,000 clones, around 94% of them singletons. Sequenced material: peripheral blood, taken at surgery. The receptors originated from a boy under two years old with hemimegalencephaly and intractable seizures.

The V call is TRBV6-5, the J call TRBJ1-1; perhaps TRBD1 as D (5 bases). The CDR3 runs to 11 residues. Germline V CDR1 and CDR2: MNHEY, SVGAGI. V lost 0 bases to trimming and J lost 10 bases, with 6 bases between them. The CDR3 DNA follows: TGTGCCAGCAGTTACTCGAGGGGAGCTTTCTTT. Translation: CASSYSRGAFF.

This chain links TRBV24-1 with TRBJ1-1, with D possibly TRBD1 on 6 matching bases. This CDR3 contains 15 residues. Trimming shortened V by 9 bases and J by 2 bases, and 18 bases separated the two germline ends. Looked up from germline, CDR1 is KGHDR and CDR2 is SFDVKD. The CDR3 here is CATQAGGAGNTEAFF. CDR3 nucleotides: TGTGCCACCCAGGCGGGGGGCGCAGGAAACACTGAAGCTTTCTTT.

This chain links TRBV18 with TRBJ2-7; D ambiguous. V lost 3 bases to trimming and J lost 4 bases, with 10 bases between them. CDR1 and CDR2 from the germline V gene are KGHSH and LQKENI. CDR3 length: 13 amino acids. CDR3 amino acids: CASSPLSIYEQYF. The CDR3 coding sequence is TGTGCCAGCTCACCCTTATCAATATACGAGCAGTACTTC.

CDR3 in DNA: TGTGCCAGCAGCTTAGAGGTAGGGGGGTTAGGTAATTCACCCCTCCACTTT. Translated: CASSLEVGGLGNSPLHF. V usage is TRBV13 and J usage is TRBJ1-6; weak D call: TRBD1 (6 bases). The V gene lost 1 base and the J gene lost 6 bases, with 16 bases spanning the gap. Germline CDR1 reads PRHDT; CDR2 reads FYEKMQ (reference sequence). The CDR3 totals 17 residues.

The chain joins TRBV7-3 to TRBJ2-7, with TRBD1 matching over 9 bases. This CDR3 comprises 14 residues. V shed 3 bases and J 0 bases; nucleotides not matched to a gene: 0. Germline V lookup: CDR1 SGHTA, CDR2 FQGTGA. The chain's CDR3 is CASSLTGGSYEQYF. The CDR3 DNA follows: TGTGCCAGCAGCTTGACAGGGGGCTCCTACGAGCAGTACTTC.

The chain joins TRBV6-1 to TRBJ2-5; TRBD1 matches 8 bases. Trimming cost V 4 bases and J 5 bases; bases outside gene matches: 9. The CDR3 contains 15 residues. Germline CDR1 reads MNHNS; CDR2 reads SASEGT. CDR3 DNA: TGTGCCAGCAGTGCAGCCAGGGGGCTTTTGGAGACCCAGTACTTC. Its protein product is CASSAARGLLETQYF.

V gene TRBV6-1 combines with J gene TRBJ2-3; 7 positions agree with TRBD2. V gave up 3 bases and J gave up 4 bases; unmatched junction bases: 7. The germline V gene encodes CDR1 MNHNS and CDR2 SASEGT. CDR3 size: 15 residues. CDR3 sequence reads: CASSDLWAGADTQYF. The CDR3 DNA sequence: TGTGCCAGCAGTGACCTATGGGCGGGAGCAGATACGCAGTATTTT.

The chain combines TRBV29-1 with TRBJ1-1, with no clear D. CDR1 is SQVTM, CDR2 ANQGSEA, per germline. Trimming stripped 1 base from V and 4 bases from J, with 10 bases between. This CDR3 is built from 13 residues. The CDR3 DNA reads TGCAGCGTTGAAGGCAGGTTGGGCACTGAAGCTTTCTTT. Translated: CSVEGRLGTEAFF.